Listed below are T cell receptor beta chains from one sample, sequenced in a study of identifying expanded T cells in peripheral blood. Here immunoSEQ multiplex PCR was the method, and the copy in TCRdb shows in-frame clones only, minus some. The sample carries around 130,000 clones, about 88% recorded once. Source material: blood. The source is a person between 18 and 75 years old in good health. CDR3s include the opening cysteine and the closing phenylalanine or tryptophan. Fields, in order: D gene, J gene, V gene, clone size, CDR3 protein, CDR3 DNA. The D gene is left open where the match is weak. Size tells how often a clone was seen (once, few, many) or the class of an expanded clone, and some rows leave it out.

D gene: -
J gene: TRBJ2-5
V gene: TRBV18
clone size: -
CDR3 protein: CASSPPEGAQETQYF
CDR3 DNA: TGTGCCAGCTCACCACCGGAAGGGGCCCAAGAGACCCAGTACTTC

D gene: -
J gene: TRBJ2-3
V gene: TRBV4-1
clone size: -
CDR3 protein: CASSQLLGGSDTQYF
CDR3 DNA: TGCGCCAGCAGCCAACTCCTCGGAGGGTCAGATACGCAGTATTTT

D gene: TRBD1
J gene: TRBJ1-6
V gene: TRBV30
clone size: -
CDR3 protein: CAWSQTGGGSPLHF
CDR3 DNA: TGTGCCTGGAGCCAGACAGGGGGCGGTTCACCCCTCCACTTT

D gene: TRBD1
J gene: TRBJ2-2
V gene: TRBV6-5
clone size: -
CDR3 protein: CASSTDRVGAGELFF
CDR3 DNA: TGTGCCAGCAGTACCGACAGGGTTGGCGCCGGGGAGCTGTTTTTT

D gene: TRBD2
J gene: TRBJ2-5
V gene: TRBV18
clone size: -
CDR3 protein: CASSPYRGGTQETQYF
CDR3 DNA: TGTGCCAGCTCACCATACCGCGGGGGGACTCAAGAGACCCAGTACTTC

D gene: -
J gene: TRBJ2-5
V gene: TRBV10-1
clone size: -
CDR3 protein: CASRKGPRRPFFQCWETQYF
CDR3 DNA: TGCGCCAGCAGGAAAGGACCGCGGAGGCCCTTTTTTCAGTGTTGGGAGACCCAGTACTTC

D gene: -
J gene: TRBJ2-3
V gene: TRBV2
clone size: -
CDR3 protein: CASSAQGPDTQYF
CDR3 DNA: TGTGCCAGCAGCGCCCAGGGGCCGGATACGCAGTATTTT

D gene: TRBD1
J gene: TRBJ1-1
V gene: TRBV6-6
clone size: -
CDR3 protein: CASTLDRAANTEAFF
CDR3 DNA: TGTGCCAGCACCCTAGACAGGGCGGCGAACACTGAAGCTTTCTTT

D gene: -
J gene: TRBJ2-5
V gene: TRBV27
clone size: -
CDR3 protein: CASTNQETQYF
CDR3 DNA: TGTGCCAGCACTAATCAAGAGACCCAGTACTTC

D gene: TRBD2
J gene: TRBJ2-2
V gene: TRBV4-2
clone size: -
CDR3 protein: CASSQAGGHTGELFF
CDR3 DNA: TGTGCCAGCAGCCAAGCGGGGGGGCACACCGGGGAGCTGTTTTTT

D gene: -
J gene: TRBJ1-1
V gene: TRBV28
clone size: -
CDR3 protein: CASSLRTEAFF
CDR3 DNA: TGTGCCAGCAGTTTACGAACTGAAGCTTTCTTT

D gene: -
J gene: TRBJ1-2
V gene: TRBV10-2
clone size: -
CDR3 protein: CASSEAGSDGYTF
CDR3 DNA: TGCGCCAGCAGTGAAGCAGGGTCGGATGGCTACACCTTC

D gene: -
J gene: TRBJ2-1
V gene: TRBV19
clone size: -
CDR3 protein: CASSIGVGSSNEQFF
CDR3 DNA: TGTGCCAGTAGTATAGGGGTGGGCAGTTCCAATGAGCAGTTCTTC

D gene: -
J gene: TRBJ2-1
V gene: TRBV5-4
clone size: -
CDR3 protein: CASSLALGNEQFF
CDR3 DNA: TGTGCCAGCAGCTTGGCCCTTGGCAATGAGCAGTTCTTC

D gene: -
J gene: TRBJ1-5
V gene: TRBV2
clone size: -
CDR3 protein: CASSEGLRQEGPQHF
CDR3 DNA: TGTGCCAGCAGTGAAGGCCTACGGCAGGAGGGGCCCCAGCATTTT

D gene: -
J gene: TRBJ2-1
V gene: TRBV5-1
clone size: -
CDR3 protein: CASSDLGGKDNEQFF
CDR3 DNA: TGCGCCAGCAGCGATCTTGGCGGGAAGGACAATGAGCAGTTCTTC

D gene: -
J gene: TRBJ2-1
V gene: TRBV11-2
clone size: -
CDR3 protein: CASSLGRILNNEQFF
CDR3 DNA: TGTGCCAGCAGCTTGGGGCGGATCCTTAACAATGAGCAGTTCTTC

D gene: TRBD1
J gene: TRBJ2-2
V gene: TRBV28
clone size: -
CDR3 protein: CASTVTGVTGELFF
CDR3 DNA: TGTGCCAGCACCGTTACAGGGGTCACCGGGGAGCTGTTTTTT

D gene: -
J gene: TRBJ1-6
V gene: TRBV11-2
clone size: -
CDR3 protein: CASTLQDSNYNSPLHF
CDR3 DNA: TGTGCCAGCACCCTCCAAGACAGTAACTATAATTCACCCCTCCACTTT

D gene: -
J gene: TRBJ1-1
V gene: TRBV6-4
clone size: -
CDR3 protein: CASSRTANTEAFF
CDR3 DNA: TGTGCCAGCAGCAGGACAGCGAACACTGAAGCTTTCTTT

D gene: -
J gene: TRBJ2-3
V gene: TRBV5-1
clone size: -
CDR3 protein: CASSLWSGDGDTQYF
CDR3 DNA: TGCGCCAGCAGCTTGTGGTCGGGGGACGGAGATACGCAGTATTTT

D gene: TRBD1
J gene: TRBJ1-2
V gene: TRBV29-1
clone size: many
CDR3 protein: CSATGQGANYGYTF
CDR3 DNA: TGCAGCGCAACTGGACAGGGAGCTAACTATGGCTACACCTTC

D gene: -
J gene: TRBJ2-7
V gene: TRBV28
clone size: -
CDR3 protein: CASSQTSSEPSTEQYF
CDR3 DNA: TGTGCCAGCAGCCAAACCTCTAGCGAACCCTCTACGGAGCAGTACTTC

D gene: -
J gene: TRBJ1-2
V gene: TRBV19
clone size: -
CDR3 protein: CASSITGTDYGHTF
CDR3 DNA: TGTGCCAGTAGTATCACCGGGACGGACTATGGCCACACCTTC

D gene: -
J gene: TRBJ2-5
V gene: TRBV7-2
clone size: -
CDR3 protein: CASSLWARETQYF
CDR3 DNA: TGTGCCAGCAGCTTATGGGCCCGAGAGACCCAGTACTTC

D gene: TRBD1
J gene: TRBJ2-7
V gene: TRBV6-1
clone size: -
CDR3 protein: CASSFRDRGTYEQYF
CDR3 DNA: TGTGCCAGCAGTTTCCGGGACAGGGGGACCTACGAGCAGTACTTC

D gene: TRBD1
J gene: TRBJ2-7
V gene: TRBV28
clone size: -
CDR3 protein: CASSLSGQGYEQYF
CDR3 DNA: TGTGCCAGCAGTTTATCGGGACAGGGGTACGAGCAGTACTTC

D gene: TRBD2
J gene: TRBJ2-3
V gene: TRBV27
clone size: -
CDR3 protein: CASTKPQLAVPSTDTQYF
CDR3 DNA: TGTGCCAGCACCAAACCCCAACTAGCGGTCCCTAGCACAGATACGCAGTATTTT

D gene: -
J gene: TRBJ2-7
V gene: TRBV18
clone size: -
CDR3 protein: CASSPGVTGSSYEQYF
CDR3 DNA: TGTGCCAGCTCACCAGGAGTAACAGGGTCTTCCTACGAGCAGTACTTC

D gene: -
J gene: TRBJ2-3
V gene: TRBV7-8
clone size: -
CDR3 protein: CASSLAGPTDTQYF
CDR3 DNA: TGTGCCAGCAGCTTGGCGGGCCCCACAGATACGCAGTATTTT

D gene: -
J gene: TRBJ2-7
V gene: TRBV7-7
clone size: -
CDR3 protein: CASSLDWGSSEQYF
CDR3 DNA: TGTGCCAGCAGCTTGGACTGGGGATCCTCCGAGCAGTACTTC

D gene: TRBD1
J gene: TRBJ2-5
V gene: TRBV5-1
clone size: few
CDR3 protein: CASKTGSETQYF
CDR3 DNA: TGCGCCAGCAAGACAGGGTCCGAGACCCAGTACTTC

D gene: -
J gene: TRBJ2-5
V gene: TRBV7-9
clone size: -
CDR3 protein: CASSLEVTPLTQYF
CDR3 DNA: TGTGCCAGCAGCTTAGAAGTCACTCCTCTGACCCAGTACTTC

D gene: -
J gene: TRBJ1-2
V gene: TRBV4-3
clone size: -
CDR3 protein: CASSQDSVGANYGYTF
CDR3 DNA: TGCGCCAGCAGCCAAGATAGCGTAGGGGCTAACTATGGCTACACCTTC

D gene: -
J gene: TRBJ1-2
V gene: TRBV5-1
clone size: -
CDR3 protein: CASSSDLTSLNGYTF
CDR3 DNA: TGCGCCAGCAGCTCGGACCTGACATCCCTCAATGGCTACACCTTC

D gene: -
J gene: TRBJ2-7
V gene: TRBV6-1
clone size: many
CDR3 protein: CASSELYEQYF
CDR3 DNA: TGTGCCAGCAGTGAACTGTACGAGCAGTACTTC

D gene: TRBD2
J gene: TRBJ2-1
V gene: TRBV5-4
clone size: -
CDR3 protein: CASSTPGLAGVEQFF
CDR3 DNA: TGTGCCAGCAGCACACCGGGACTAGCGGGAGTTGAGCAGTTCTTC

D gene: -
J gene: TRBJ2-1
V gene: TRBV7-3
clone size: -
CDR3 protein: CASSLPDGYPPNEQFF
CDR3 DNA: TGTGCCAGCAGCTTACCAGACGGATATCCCCCCAATGAGCAGTTCTTC

D gene: TRBD1
J gene: TRBJ2-5
V gene: TRBV19
clone size: once
CDR3 protein: CATTTGTGEETQYF
CDR3 DNA: TGTGCCACTACTACCGGGACAGGGGAAGAGACCCAGTACTTC

D gene: -
J gene: TRBJ2-6
V gene: TRBV7-2
clone size: -
CDR3 protein: CASSLATRGAGANVLTF
CDR3 DNA: TGTGCCAGCAGCTTAGCGACCAGGGGAGCTGGGGCCAACGTCCTGACTTTC

D gene: -
J gene: TRBJ1-4
V gene: TRBV7-6
clone size: few
CDR3 protein: CASSLEFPGTPTNEKLFF
CDR3 DNA: TGTGCCAGCAGCTTAGAGTTCCCAGGAACCCCAACTAATGAAAAACTGTTTTTT

D gene: -
J gene: TRBJ2-7
V gene: TRBV27
clone size: -
CDR3 protein: CASSFPPKNPPYEQYF
CDR3 DNA: TGTGCCAGCAGTTTCCCGCCCAAAAACCCTCCCTACGAGCAGTACTTC

D gene: -
J gene: TRBJ1-3
V gene: TRBV4-3
clone size: -
CDR3 protein: CASSLNSGLLRNTIYF
CDR3 DNA: TGCGCCAGCAGCCTAAATTCCGGGCTTTTACGGAACACCATATATTTT

D gene: TRBD1
J gene: TRBJ1-5
V gene: TRBV30
clone size: -
CDR3 protein: CAWRTGGDQPQHF
CDR3 DNA: TGTGCCTGGAGGACAGGGGGCGATCAGCCCCAGCATTTT

D gene: TRBD2
J gene: TRBJ2-7
V gene: TRBV5-1
clone size: once
CDR3 protein: CASSFLAGGSYEQYF
CDR3 DNA: TGCGCCAGCAGCTTCTTAGCGGGAGGCTCCTACGAGCAGTACTTC

D gene: -
J gene: TRBJ1-1
V gene: TRBV7-6
clone size: -
CDR3 protein: CASSRGGGKAFF
CDR3 DNA: TGTGCCAGCAGCCGCGGGGGGGGGAAAGCTTTCTTT

D gene: -
J gene: TRBJ1-2
V gene: TRBV7-9
clone size: -
CDR3 protein: CASSLSGRGDGYTF
CDR3 DNA: TGTGCCAGCAGCTTAAGTGGCAGAGGAGATGGCTACACCTTC

D gene: TRBD1
J gene: TRBJ1-1
V gene: TRBV18
clone size: -
CDR3 protein: CASSSNSRTGVDTEAFF
CDR3 DNA: TGTGCCAGCTCATCTAATAGCCGGACAGGGGTGGACACTGAAGCTTTCTTT

D gene: -
J gene: TRBJ1-5
V gene: TRBV7-9
clone size: few
CDR3 protein: CASSPQGGNQPQHF
CDR3 DNA: TGTGCCAGCAGCCCCCAGGGAGGCAATCAGCCCCAGCATTTT

D gene: -
J gene: TRBJ2-1
V gene: TRBV18
clone size: once
CDR3 protein: CASSPLGSDQFF
CDR3 DNA: TGTGCCAGCTCACCACTCGGGTCCGACCAGTTCTTC

D gene: TRBD1
J gene: TRBJ2-5
V gene: TRBV11-2
clone size: -
CDR3 protein: CASSFDRVTGETQYF
CDR3 DNA: TGTGCCAGCAGCTTTGACAGGGTGACGGGGGAGACCCAGTACTTC

D gene: TRBD1
J gene: TRBJ1-2
V gene: TRBV23-1
clone size: -
CDR3 protein: CASSQSASYTGAPFYGYTF
CDR3 DNA: TGCGCCAGCAGTCAATCCGCCAGCTATACAGGGGCGCCCTTCTATGGCTACACCTTC

D gene: -
J gene: TRBJ2-7
V gene: TRBV6-5
clone size: -
CDR3 protein: CASSYSLGNEQYF
CDR3 DNA: TGTGCCAGCAGTTACTCGTTGGGAAACGAGCAGTACTTC

D gene: -
J gene: TRBJ1-4
V gene: TRBV27
clone size: -
CDR3 protein: CASSLMGGHEKLFF
CDR3 DNA: TGTGCCAGCAGTTTAATGGGAGGGCATGAAAAACTGTTTTTT

D gene: -
J gene: TRBJ2-5
V gene: TRBV30
clone size: -
CDR3 protein: CAWGAGGKETQYF
CDR3 DNA: TGTGCCTGGGGGGCAGGGGGGAAAGAGACCCAGTACTTC

D gene: TRBD1
J gene: TRBJ1-5
V gene: TRBV19
clone size: -
CDR3 protein: CASSIPTGTGDQPQHF
CDR3 DNA: TGTGCCAGTAGTATTCCGACCGGGACAGGGGATCAGCCCCAGCATTTT

D gene: -
J gene: TRBJ2-5
V gene: TRBV18
clone size: -
CDR3 protein: CASSPGTASQETQYF
CDR3 DNA: TGTGCCAGCTCACCAGGTACAGCTTCACAAGAGACCCAGTACTTC